This T cell receptor beta chain was sequenced during a study of OX40 agonist ivuxolimab in advanced cancers. Whole-study results and caveats: No determination was made of the antigen specificity of the expanded peripheral T cells.

Turning to this clone: The antigen remains undetermined.

In germline, CDR1 is MGHRA, CDR2 YSYEKL. This CDR3 is built from 14 residues. V shed 1 base and J shed 7 bases, with 10 bases lying between them. TCRdb's copy holds only in-frame clones and misses some; the assay was immunoSEQ multiplex PCR. The sample records about 63,000 clones, 75% to 90% being singletons. The chain links TRBV4-1 to TRBJ2-2, with a weak D call TRBD2 (6 bases). The starting material was CD4+ or CD8+ T cells sorted from blood, obtained in a trial of the OX40 agonist ivuxolimab. The sequence was collected from an adult with an advanced solid tumor such as melanoma, head and neck, liver or kidney cancer. The CDR3 DNA is TGCGCCAGCAGCCAAGTGGGAGGTGGCGGGGAGCTGTTTTTT. Protein sequence: CASSQVGGGGELFF.